This TCR beta chain comes out of a study of identical twins listed by TCRdb under 2016. Background for the entire study: To test whether fetal clonotypes persist, this study deep-sequenced TCR alpha and beta repertoires from monozygotic twins, from unrelated adults of various ages, and from cord blood. To rule out contamination, the twin experiments were replicated at different times with different library preparation protocols.

In the case of this clonotype: This receptor's antigen is unknown. No qualities accompany the bases; no much larger clone lies one base away.

General conclusions and limits of the study: Fewer insertions were carried by abundant cord blood beta clonotypes; a weaker similar trend was observed in young adult naive repertoires, while no such trend was observed in memory repertoires. Zero-insertion analyses could be partly confounded by invariant T cells such as MAIT and iNKT, though diverse VJ usage argued against such confounding for most clonotypes. Recombination models systematically underestimated out-of-frame TCR alpha sharing in monozygotic twins but agreed with sharing between unrelated individuals. In beta out-of-frame sequences, excess twin sharing was weaker, because having fewer shared sequences lowered the signal-to-noise ratio. Because the same donors could not be followed over many years, conclusions were based on cross-sectional statistical analysis. Compared with coincidental sharing between unrelated individuals, out-of-frame TCR alpha sequences shared between twins showed an excess of sequences with low generation probability.

Every donor in the study was a healthy Caucasian. The twin cohort comprised three pairs of female monozygotic twins, all aged about 18 to 29 years. Positive isolation kits from Invitrogen were used to isolate CD4+ and CD8+ T cell populations. Preparation of the library involved 5' RACE. TCRdb lists the instrument as Illumina HiSeq 2000. Template switching introduced a universal primer binding site; the final cDNA contained a unique molecular identifier, enabling accurate counting of TCR cDNA molecules. First-strand cDNA for TCR alpha and beta chains was synthesized from specific primers in the conserved constant-segment region. To control for contamination, every cDNA library was double barcoded, receiving both a SMART-Mk sample barcode and Illumina barcodes. Two successive PCR steps introduced TruSeq adapter sequences along with Illumina sample barcodes. The TCR alpha and beta cDNA libraries were sequenced on the Illumina HiSeq platform using custom primers. The study's processing was this. Raw reads were processed with MiGEC to extract unique molecular identifiers, and MiXCR was used to determine CDR3 positions. For each individual, recombination models were inferred using an EM algorithm with the repgenHMM and IGoR tools. The tcR package in R was used for shared clonotype analysis, with sharing normalized by the product of cloneset sizes. To study raw recombination without the effects of thymic and clonal selection, out-of-frame nonproductive sequences were analyzed. Through fastp at Q25 and MiXCR, TCRdb rebuilt clones from the public reads, retaining in-frame beta chains. A single entry per CDR3 protein holds the most common genes and DNA from its merged rows. The V and J calls were determined by TCRdb, not by the authors. This sample has approximately 230,000 distinct CDR3 sequences in its table, and roughly 7.1% of those were observed once. Roughly 15% of the sample rests with the top ten.

The germline V gene (reference sequence) specifies SEHNR as CDR1 and FQNEAQ as CDR2. V is clipped by 5 bases and J by 8 bases, and the sequence between their germline boundaries is 15 bases long. Spanning cysteine to phenylalanine, the CDR3 consists of 13 amino acids. Left in the record is the CDR3 DNA by itself, 39 bases read in frame from the first base. These sequences were also reported in another study, on T cells expressing NK-cell markers. Taken from the second paper: TCR beta-chain repertoires were profiled in sorted CD3+CD56+NKG2C+, CD3+CD56+NKG2C- and CD3+CD56-NKG2C+ T-cell subsets from eight donors. Of the eight sequenced donors, seven were found to be HCMV-seropositive and one was found to be HCMV-seronegative. In several experiments an anti-gammadeltaTCR antibody was added to restrict sorting to alphabetaTCR-expressing T cells. In roughly six donors, the dominant CD3+CD56+NKG2C+ clonotypes were among the top 10 CD8+ clonotypes and accounted for about 1.0-7.0% of CD8+ T cells. Those dominant clonotypes were again the most abundant among CD3+CD56-NKG2C+ cells in a handful of donors, at roughly 28.3-60.1%. Whether the expanded NKG2C-expressing T cell clones were specific for HCMV antigens was left unclear. The eight sequenced donors were randomly selected healthy volunteers, three men and five women. A commercial ELISA kit detecting HCMV-specific IgG in serum was used to determine HCMV serostatus. MIGEC was used to demultiplex reads and group reads by UMI, and MiTCR was used to assemble and quantify clonotypes. To exclude erroneous sequences, any TCR cDNA sequence not supported by at least two reads was discarded. The tcR package was used for downstream repertoire analysis, and clonotypes were matched across fractions by CDR3 nucleotide sequence plus V segment. VDJmatch was used to annotate antigen specificity against VDJdb, with one amino acid substitution in CDR3 permitted.

The sequenced sample consisted of CD8+ T cells sorted from blood. The chain couples TRBV7-9 to TRBJ1-2, with TRBD1 tentatively as D gene (5 bases match). This TCR was recovered from a woman under 30 in good health. The CDR3 has the sequence CASSGGGVSGYTF. The DNA sequence is as follows: TGTGCCAGCAGCGGGGGAGGGGTGAGCGGCTACACCTTC.